This T cell receptor (beta chain) was sequenced for a study of T cell responses to AZD1222 COVID-19 vaccine. Study observations and caveats: The donor group comprised mostly white British people and more females; the analysis possibly underestimated clonal diversity. Scientists sampled the repertoires only once the peak T cell response had passed. Spike-specific TCR breadth and depth went up after people got two AZD1222 doses.

The table came from immunoSEQ multiplex PCR; TCRdb's copy has only in-frame clones and leaves some out. The data show tens of thousands of clones, with nearly 90% seen just once and roughly 21% held by the top ten. As concerns this clone: Its antigen is unidentified.

The CDR3 covers 10 residues. Trimming cost V 10 bases and J 8 bases, with 8 bases left between them. Germline V gene lookup returns CDR1 SNHLY and CDR2 FYNNEI. The V call is TRBV2, the J call TRBJ1-4; D gene ambiguous. The sample in question was peripheral blood, obtained on day 0 of AZD1222 vaccination. The TCR sequence derives from an adult in good health. The CDR3 reads CAILEEKLFF. The CDR3 DNA sequence: TGTGCCATCCTCGAGGAAAAACTGTTTTTT.